This entry is about one T cell receptor (beta chain). What it binds is unknown. TCRdb's table, derived via immunoSEQ multiplex PCR, lists solely in-frame clones and lacks some. The data contain 150,000 or so clones, roughly 92% of them singletons. The entry originates in a study of T cell responses to AZD1222 COVID-19 vaccine. Study results and caveats: Clonal diversity was possibly underestimated; the donors were predominantly white British and more often female.

Trimming removed 6 bases from V and 2 bases from J, with 7 bases in between. The germline V gene has CDR1 MNHEY and CDR2 SVGEGT. This CDR3 region has 12 residues. The receptor's source is an adult in good health. The sample here was peripheral blood, taken on day 0 of AZD1222 vaccination. J is TRBJ2-5 and V is TRBV6-2 or TRBV6-3; D ambiguous. The CDR3 here is CASSPLQETQYF. CDR3 sequence (DNA): TGTGCCAGCAGCCCCCTTCAAGAGACCCAGTACTTC.